What follows are 10 T cell receptor beta chains derived from one specimen sequenced in a study of blood T cell repertoires in COVID-19. The table came from immunoSEQ multiplex PCR; TCRdb's copy has only in-frame clones and leaves some out. The sample consists of about 360,000 clones, 80% to 90% of them appearing once. The material sequenced was peripheral blood. These receptors were taken from a woman aged 60-70 years with COVID-19, enrolled during active disease.

The J gene is TRBJ2-2, the V gene TRBV6-6; 11 bases map to TRBD2. V was clipped by 6 bases and J by 7 bases; unmatched bases: 7. This CDR3 spans 15 amino acids. Germline V gene data show CDR1 as MNHNY and CDR2 as SVGAGI (reference sequence). The CDR3 protein is CASRFTSGGGGELFF. As DNA, the CDR3 is TGTGCCAGCAGGTTTACTAGCGGGGGAGGCGGGGAGCTGTTTTTT.

The sample holds one count of this clone. The chain couples TRBV2 to TRBJ2-3, with a weak D call TRBD1 (5 bases). The CDR3 totals 14 residues. Trimming stripped 4 bases from V and 4 bases from J, with 12 bases between. Per germline, CDR1 SNHLY and CDR2 FYNNEI. CDR3 residues: CASSVGRGADTQYF. The CDR3 region has the DNA TGTGCCAGCAGTGTCGGTAGGGGCGCAGATACGCAGTATTTT.

V gene TRBV19 combines with J gene TRBJ1-1, with 7 bases identical to TRBD1. The CDR3 is 15 residues long. Looked up from germline, CDR1 is LNHDA and CDR2 is SQIVND (reference sequence). V was clipped by 5 bases and J by 0 bases; unmatched bases: 6. The CDR3 sequence is CASSSTGRLNTEAFF. CDR3 sequence (DNA): TGTGCCAGTAGTTCGACAGGGCGTTTGAACACTGAAGCTTTCTTT.

This clone has just a few counts. The chain links TRBV6-5 to TRBJ1-2; 9 bases line up with TRBD1. The V and J ends lost 6 bases and 8 bases, in that order; junction bases with no gene match: 7. Germline-derived CDR1 and CDR2 are MNHEY and SVGAGI. The CDR3 has 13 residues. CDR3 DNA: TGTGCCAGCAGAAAAAGACAGGGGGGAGGCTACACCTTC. Translating gives CASRKRQGGGYTF.

This clone was detected a few times. The chain has TRBV6-5 and TRBJ1-2, with 9 bases aligning to TRBD1. J was trimmed by 4 bases and V by 4 bases; bases with no gene match: 10. Per germline, CDR1 MNHEY and CDR2 SVGAGI. The CDR3 loop spans 16 amino acids. The CDR3 spells CASSFPSQGASYGYTF. In DNA form, the CDR3 reads TGTGCCAGCAGTTTTCCTTCACAGGGGGCGAGCTATGGCTACACCTTC.

This clone has only one observation. The genes are TRBV18 and TRBJ2-6; no clear D gene. CDR1 KGHSH and CDR2 LQKENI come from the germline V gene. CDR3 length: 14 residues. V dropped 3 bases and J dropped 2 bases, with 5 bases sitting between them. The CDR3 reads CASSPVTGANVLTF. The CDR3 DNA reads TGTGCCAGCTCACCCGTTACTGGGGCCAACGTCCTGACTTTC. The full variable domain, completed using reference TRBV18 and TRBJ2-6, is NAGVMQNPRHLVRRRGQEARLRCSPMKGHSHVYWYRQLPEEGLKFMVYLQKENIIDESGMPKERFSAEFPKEGPSILRIQQVVRGDSAAYFCASSPVTGANVLTFGAGSRLTVL.

This chain links TRBV7-2 with TRBJ2-6; TRBD1 agrees at 7 bases. Germline V gives CDR1 SGHTA, CDR2 FQGNSA. J gave up 0 bases and V 2 bases, and 7 bases lay outside the gene matches. This CDR3 has 18 residues. The CDR3 DNA is TGTGCCAGCAGCTTACAAACAGGGGCTATCTCTGGGGCCAACGTCCTGACTTTC. As protein: CASSLQTGAISGANVLTF.

V and J are TRBV6-4 and TRBJ2-7; a weak D match, TRBD2 (5 bases). Germline V gene lookup returns CDR1 MRHNA and CDR2 SNTAGT. The ends were cut back, 6 bases at V and 0 bases at J, with 12 bases in the middle. The CDR3 length is 14 residues. CDR3 sequence: CASSTTRDSYEQYF. CDR3 bases: TGTGCCAGCAGCACCACTCGGGACTCCTACGAGCAGTACTTC.

This clone was recorded once. The gene calls are TRBV14 and TRBJ2-7, with a tentative D call TRBD2 (5 bases). The CDR3 extends over 12 amino acids. The ends were cut back, 3 bases at V and 6 bases at J, with 9 bases in the middle. CDR1 SGHDN and CDR2 FVKESK come from the germline V gene. The CDR3 region has the DNA TGTGCCAGCAGCCAGACCACTAGCGAGCAGTACTTC. It specifies CASSQTTSEQYF.

This chain links TRBV7-9 with TRBJ2-2; 8 bases align to TRBD1. CDR3 length: 15 amino acids. Per germline, CDR1 SEHNR and CDR2 FQNEAQ (reference sequence). Trimming at V came to 5 bases and at J to 4 bases, leaving 6 bases not matched to a gene. CDR3 region: CASSTTGAGTGELFF. In DNA, the CDR3 is TGTGCCAGCAGCACGACAGGGGCGGGCACCGGGGAGCTGTTTTTT.